This T cell receptor (beta chain) emerged from a study of blood T cell repertoires in COVID-19. Study summary: Samples came from the United States, Italy and Spain, spanning acute and convalescent COVID-19. T cells, B-cell-depleted T cells, or PBMCs provided the cDNA or gDNA that served as material.

This CDR3 has 16 amino acids. Germline V gene data show CDR1 as MGHRA and CDR2 as YSYEKL. The junction had 2 bases not matched to a gene; V was cut back by 0 bases and J by 3 bases. In the authors' workflow: Counts of nucleated cells, estimated from reference gene primer amplification, were obtained. The repertoire was sequenced with immunoSEQ multiplex PCR; TCRdb's copy has only in-frame clones and lacks some. V, J and clone size were drawn from that table, and D and trimming were deduced from the DNA. This table holds 50,000 to 75,000 clones, more than 75% found once. The source is a man older than 75 in a cohort sampled during active COVID-19. The genes are TRBV4-1 and TRBJ2-1; 10 bases fit TRBD2. Sequencing was done on a sample of peripheral blood. The CDR3 reads CASSQEWTSGYNEQFF. The CDR3 DNA reads as TGCGCCAGCAGCCAAGAATGGACTAGCGGCTACAATGAGCAGTTCTTC.